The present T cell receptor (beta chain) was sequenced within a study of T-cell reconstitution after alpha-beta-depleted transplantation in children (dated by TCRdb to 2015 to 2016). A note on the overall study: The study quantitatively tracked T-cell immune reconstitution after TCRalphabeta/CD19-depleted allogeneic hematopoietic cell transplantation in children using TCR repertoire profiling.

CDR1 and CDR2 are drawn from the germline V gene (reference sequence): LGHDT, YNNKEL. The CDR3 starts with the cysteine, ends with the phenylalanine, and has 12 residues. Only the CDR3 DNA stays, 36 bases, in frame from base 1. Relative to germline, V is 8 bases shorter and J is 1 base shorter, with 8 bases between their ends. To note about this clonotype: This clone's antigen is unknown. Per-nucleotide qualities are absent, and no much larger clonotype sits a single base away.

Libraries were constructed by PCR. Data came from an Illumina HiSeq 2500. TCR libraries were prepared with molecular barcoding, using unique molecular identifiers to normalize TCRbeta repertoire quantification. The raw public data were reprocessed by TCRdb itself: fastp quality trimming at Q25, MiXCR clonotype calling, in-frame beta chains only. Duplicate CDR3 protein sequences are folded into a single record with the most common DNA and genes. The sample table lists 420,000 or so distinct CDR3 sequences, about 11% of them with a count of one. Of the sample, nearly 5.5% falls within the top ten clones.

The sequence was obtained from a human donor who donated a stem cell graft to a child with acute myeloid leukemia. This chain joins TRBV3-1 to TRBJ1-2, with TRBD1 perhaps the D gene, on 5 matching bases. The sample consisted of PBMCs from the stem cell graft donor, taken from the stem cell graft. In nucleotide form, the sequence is TGTGCCAGCCGGGACCTTAACTATGGCTACACCTTC. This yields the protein CASRDLNYGYTF.